A selection of T cell receptor beta chains follows, all from one sample in a study of response to subunit inactivated influenza vaccine. Using its own MiXCR run on the RT-PCR reads, TCRdb lists one record per CDR3 protein. The repertoire has fewer than 550,000 distinct CDR3 sequences, over 25% of them found once; the top ten carry under 2.5%. This sample comprised CD4+ T cells sorted from PBMCs, obtained 4 to 6 days after vaccination. The receptor source for this set is a man aged 50-60 years who received an inactivated influenza vaccine. CDR3s include the opening cysteine and the closing phenylalanine or tryptophan. A D gene is named only where the DNA matches it firmly. Some rows have no size entry. The others give once, few or many, or a class for an expanded clone.

clone_size j_call d_call v_call cdr3_nt cdr3_aa
few TRBJ2-1 TRBD1 TRBV5-1 TGCGCCAGCAGCTTGGGTGGGACAGGGGGCGAAGGTAAATTCTTC CASSLGGTGGEGKFF
few TRBJ2-2 - TRBV15 TGTGCCACCAGCAAAGGAAGGGGAACCGGGGAGCTGTTTTTT CATSKGRGTGELFF
- TRBJ2-1 - TRBV7-9 TGTGCCAGCAGCTTAGGAGGGAGTGTGCGCAATGAGCAGTTCTTC CASSLGGSVRNEQFF
- TRBJ2-1 TRBD2 TRBV29-1 TGCAGCGTTGACGCCCAGGGACTAGCCCCCAATGAGCAGTTCTTC CSVDAQGLAPNEQFF
- TRBJ2-2 - TRBV5-4 TGTGCCAGCAGCTTGGCTCCCGCCTCTGGTGGGGCCAACACCGGGGAGCTGTTTTTT CASSLAPASGGANTGELFF
once TRBJ2-5 - TRBV3-1 TGTGCCAGCAGCCAAGCCCTACTTTCGGAGGCCCAGTACTTC CASSQALLSEAQYF
few TRBJ2-7 TRBD1 TRBV6-2/TRBV6-3 TGTGCCAGCAGTCGACAGGGGCGCGGCGAGCAGTACTTC CASSRQGRGEQYF
- TRBJ2-1 TRBD2 TRBV20-1 TGCAGTGCTAGGGGGACTAGCCAACCCCCGAATGAGCAGTTCTTC CSARGTSQPPNEQFF
many TRBJ2-2 TRBD2 TRBV10-3 TGTGCCATCAGCGCAGGACTAGCGTGGACCGGGGAGCTGTTTTTT CAISAGLAWTGELFF
few TRBJ1-5 TRBD1 TRBV7-2 TGTGCCAGCAGCCGAGAAGGGGGCGTAGGTCCGCCCCAGCATTTT CASSREGGVGPPQHF
- TRBJ2-7 TRBD1 TRBV5-1 TGCGCCAGCAGCCCAACCGGGACAGCTCTCTACGAGCAGTACTTC CASSPTGTALYEQYF
- TRBJ1-5 TRBD1 TRBV10-2 TGCGCCAGCAGTGACGACAGGGGCAATCAGCCCCAGCATTTT CASSDDRGNQPQHF
few TRBJ2-7 TRBD2 TRBV20-1 TGCAGTACTAGCGGGAGGGCATCTAGGTACGAGCAGTACTTC CSTSGRASRYEQYF
few TRBJ2-7 TRBD1 TRBV29-1 TGCAGCGTTCAACAGGGGTTTCCTGCCTACGAGCAGTACTTC CSVQQGFPAYEQYF
- TRBJ1-1 TRBD1 TRBV20-1 TGCAGTGCGCCCCAGGGGGTGAACACTGAAGCTTTCTTT CSAPQGVNTEAFF
once TRBJ2-5 - TRBV6-2/TRBV6-3 TGTGCCAGCAGTTTTTTCGCTAGCTTACAAGAGACCCAGTACTTC CASSFFASLQETQYF
few TRBJ1-2 - TRBV5-1 TGCGCCAGCAGCCAGTGGACGGACAGCTCGGGGGACTATGGCTACACCTTC CASSQWTDSSGDYGYTF
- TRBJ2-7 TRBD1 TRBV6-1 TGTGCCAGCAGTGAAAGGGACAGATCCTACGAGCAGTACTTC CASSERDRSYEQYF
- TRBJ2-1 - TRBV11-2 TGTGCCAGCGTCGCGGGGTTGACCTACAATGAGCAGTTCTTC CASVAGLTYNEQFF
- TRBJ2-7 TRBD2 TRBV9 TGTGCCAGCAGCACTAGCGGGGACTACTACGAGCAGTACTTC CASSTSGDYYEQYF
- TRBJ2-7 TRBD2 TRBV5-6 TGTGCCAGCAGCCGTCTGAGCGGGGGGCTCTTCTCCTACGAGCAGTACTTC CASSRLSGGLFSYEQYF
many TRBJ1-1 - TRBV4-2 TGTGCCAGCAGCCAAGATCGGAGGGTCACTGAAGCTTTCTTT CASSQDRRVTEAFF
- TRBJ2-3 TRBD2 TRBV20-1 TGCAGTGCTACAGCGATAGCGGGGGTTAGGGCAGATACGCAGTATTTT CSATAIAGVRADTQYF
- TRBJ2-1 TRBD2 TRBV12-3/TRBV12-4 TGTGCCAGCAGTCCTCCGGGACTAGTCAAGTTCTTC CASSPPGLVKFF
once TRBJ2-4 - TRBV10-1 TGCGCCAGCAGGGGCAGGGTGAGGGGTTCGGCCAAAAACATTCAGTACTTC CASRGRVRGSAKNIQYF